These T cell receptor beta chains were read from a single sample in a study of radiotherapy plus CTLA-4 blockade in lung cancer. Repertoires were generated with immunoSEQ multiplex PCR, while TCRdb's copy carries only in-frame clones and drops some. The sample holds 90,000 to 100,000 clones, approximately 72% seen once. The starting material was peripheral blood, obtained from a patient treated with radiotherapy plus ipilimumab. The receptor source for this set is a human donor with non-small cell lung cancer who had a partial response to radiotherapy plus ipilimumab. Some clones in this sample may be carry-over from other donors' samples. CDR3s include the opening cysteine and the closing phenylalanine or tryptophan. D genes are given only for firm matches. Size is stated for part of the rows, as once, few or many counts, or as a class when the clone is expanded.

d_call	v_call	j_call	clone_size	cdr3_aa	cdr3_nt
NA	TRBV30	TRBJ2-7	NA	CAWSARGANNEQYF	TGTGCCTGGAGTGCCCGAGGAGCTAACAACGAGCAGTACTTC
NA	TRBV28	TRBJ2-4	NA	CASSLGGRAKNIQYF	TGTGCCAGCAGCCTGGGGGGGCGAGCCAAAAACATTCAGTACTTC
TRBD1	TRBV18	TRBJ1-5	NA	CASSQDRGAQPQHF	TGTGCCAGCTCACAGGACAGGGGGGCTCAGCCCCAGCATTTT
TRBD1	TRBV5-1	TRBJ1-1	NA	CASSLARLASDRANTEAFF	TGCGCCAGCAGCCTGGCGCGTTTGGCCTCAGACAGGGCGAACACTGAAGCTTTCTTT
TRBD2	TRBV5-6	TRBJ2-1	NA	CASSVGRRDEQFF	TGTGCCAGCAGCGTCGGGAGGCGAGATGAGCAGTTCTTC
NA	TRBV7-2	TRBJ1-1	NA	CASSLARVNTEAFF	TGTGCCAGCAGCTTAGCGAGGGTGAACACTGAAGCTTTCTTT
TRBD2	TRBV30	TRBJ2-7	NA	CAWGLAGSSYEQYF	TGTGCCTGGGGACTAGCGGGAAGCTCCTACGAGCAGTACTTC
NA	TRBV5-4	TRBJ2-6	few	CASSFPVSGANVLTF	TGTGCCAGCAGCTTTCCGGTCTCTGGGGCCAACGTCCTGACTTTC
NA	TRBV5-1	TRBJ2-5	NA	CASSLEGSQEETQYF	TGCGCCAGCAGCTTGGAGGGGTCGCAAGAAGAGACCCAGTACTTC
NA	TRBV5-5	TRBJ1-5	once	CASELGTGGQPQHF	TGTGCCAGCGAGCTTGGAACAGGCGGTCAGCCCCAGCATTTT